The 3 T cell receptor beta chains presented below share a single source sample, sequenced in a study of T cell repertoires in cytomegalovirus infection. Their cognate antigens are unknown. TCRdb reanalysed the reads using MiXCR and keeps one entry per CDR3 protein. The data contain 900,000 to 950,000 distinct CDR3 sequences, around 32% of them singletons. Sequencing used cultured CD8+ T cells from PBMCs, obtained from culture after CMV antigen stimulation. These receptors were taken from a human donor in good health (CMV status not recorded). Some clones in this sample may be carry-over from other donors' samples.

This clonotype was counted between two and nine times. The chain is built from TRBV10-3 and TRBJ2-7, with D perhaps TRBD1 (5 bases). Germline values: CDR1 ENHRY, CDR2 SYGVKD. Trimming took 7 bases from V and 6 from J, leaving 16 bases between them. This CDR3 contains 13 residues. This CDR3 reads CAITDSSSREQYF. CDR3 nucleotide sequence: TGTGCCATCACCGACAGTTCTTCCCGCGAGCAGTACTTC.

The sample holds a few counts of this clonotype. V and J are TRBV7-6 and TRBJ1-4, with 9 bases lining up with TRBD1. The CDR3 sequence is 17 residues long. Trimming at V came to 3 bases and at J to 0 bases, leaving 5 bases not matched to a gene. Germline V lookup: CDR1 SGHVS, CDR2 FNYEAQ. CDR3 residues: CASSLGDRDATNEKLFF. The CDR3, as DNA: TGTGCCAGCAGCTTGGGGGACAGGGATGCAACTAATGAAAAACTGTTTTTT.

This clonotype was counted between two and nine times. The chain recombines TRBV7-2 with TRBJ2-1, with no clear D. The CDR3 is 13 amino acids. Trimming removed 5 bases at V and 8 bases at J, with 13 bases between. CDR1 is SGHTA, CDR2 FQGNSA, per germline. This CDR3 is CASSLVLSDEQFF. The CDR3 DNA is TGTGCCAGCAGCCTAGTCCTTAGTGATGAGCAGTTCTTC.